This passage covers 21 T cell receptor beta chains from one sample sequenced in a study of Graves' ophthalmopathy and Graves' hyperthyroidism. Amplified material comprised TCR beta CDR3 regions derived from RNA transcripts. HTBI primers primed a first-round RT-PCR, and a second-round multiplex PCR followed. TCRdb analysed the multiplex PCR reads with MiXCR anew, one entry per CDR3 protein. The repertoire holds over a million distinct CDR3 sequences, with about 36% as singletons. Sequenced material: peripheral blood or thyroid tissue (not recorded which). The receptors derive from an adult man with Graves' hyperthyroidism.

CDR3 loop: CASSSGQVWNQPQHF. The DNA of the CDR3 is TGTGCCAGCAGCTCGGGACAGGTATGGAATCAGCCCCAGCATTTT. The rearrangement links TRBV7-9 to TRBJ1-5, with 8 nucleotides matching TRBD1. Germline V gene sequence: CDR1 SEHNR, CDR2 FQNEAQ (reference sequence). CDR3 length: 15 residues. The J segment lost 4 bases and the V segment lost 4 bases, leaving 6 bases of the junction unmatched.

The genes are TRBV20-1 and TRBJ2-5, with a weak D call TRBD2 (6 bases). The CDR3 extends over 14 amino acids. The ends were cut back, 5 bases at V and 2 bases at J, with 15 bases in the middle. CDR1 and CDR2 from the germline V gene are DFQATT and SNEGSKA (reference sequence). The CDR3 region has the DNA TGCAGTGCTTCGGACGGGGGAAGGCAAGAGACCCAGTACTTC. Amino acids: CSASDGGRQETQYF.

This clonotype appeared a few times. This chain joins TRBV2 and TRBJ2-5; D remains ambiguous. Trimming stripped 5 bases from V and 5 bases from J, with 12 bases between. The germline V gene encodes CDR1 SNHLY and CDR2 FYNNEI. The CDR3 totals 13 residues. The CDR3 DNA reads TGTGCCAGCAGTTACCTCCAGAGGGAGACCCAGTACTTC. Protein product: CASSYLQRETQYF.

This clonotype was counted many times. This chain uses TRBV3-1 with TRBJ2-7; D gene ambiguous. V lost 1 base to trimming and J lost 4 bases, with 5 bases between them. From germline, CDR1 is LGHDT and CDR2 YNNKEL (reference sequence). There are 12 residues in the CDR3. The CDR3 DNA reads as TGTGCCAGCAGCCAAGCCCAGTACGAGCAGTACTTC. Translated: CASSQAQYEQYF.

This clonotype was recorded many times. The V and J genes are TRBV10-3 and TRBJ2-5; 10 nucleotides match TRBD1. The ends lost 6 bases at V and 5 bases at J; junction bases unmatched: 6. This CDR3 has 14 residues. The germline V gene encodes CDR1 ENHRY and CDR2 SYGVKD. CDR3 nucleotide sequence: TGTGCCATCAGAGGGACAGGGGTCGAGGAGACCCAGTACTTC. Its protein is CAIRGTGVEETQYF.

This clonotype has more than one count but fewer than ten. CDR3 in DNA: TGCAGTGCCTCGGCGAAGACAGGAGTCATTGAGTACTTC. Encoded protein: CSASAKTGVIEYF. The V and J genes are TRBV20-1 and TRBJ2-7, with a tentative D call TRBD1 (6 bases). The CDR3 length is 13 residues. The germline V gene encodes CDR1 DFQATT and CDR2 SNEGSKA (reference sequence). Trimming cost V 6 bases and J 11 bases, with 23 bases left between them.

The rearrangement joins TRBV29-1 to TRBJ2-5; no clear D. V dropped 3 bases and J dropped 2 bases, with 7 bases sitting between them. The CDR3 is made up of 12 amino acids. CDR1 and CDR2 (germline): SQVTM, ANQGSEA. The CDR3 protein is CSVETSQETQYF. As DNA, the CDR3 is TGCAGCGTTGAGACGTCTCAAGAGACCCAGTACTTC.

J is TRBJ1-5 and V is TRBV7-9; 10 bases align to TRBD1. Per germline, CDR1 SEHNR and CDR2 FQNEAQ (reference sequence). Trimming cost V 5 bases and J 4 bases; bases outside gene matches: 11. CDR3 length: 17 residues. CDR3 sequence: CASSQVFLDRGNQPQHF. The DNA for the CDR3 is TGTGCCAGCAGCCAAGTATTCCTGGACAGGGGGAATCAGCCCCAGCATTTT.

The gene calls are TRBV20-1 and TRBJ2-7, with D possibly matching TRBD2 (6 bases). Trimming took 5 bases from V and 3 from J, leaving 11 bases between them. CDR3 length: 12 amino acids. Germline V gives CDR1 DFQATT, CDR2 SNEGSKA (reference sequence). This CDR3 is CSASGVYYEQYF. The DNA of the CDR3 is TGCAGTGCTTCGGGGGTCTACTACGAGCAGTACTTC.

This chain uses TRBV29-1 with TRBJ1-5, with D possibly being TRBD1 (5 bases). The ends were cut back, 0 bases at V and 11 bases at J, with 11 bases in the middle. The V gene's germline CDR1 is SQVTM and CDR2 ANQGSEA. The CDR3 contains 12 residues. The CDR3 DNA follows: TGCAGCGTTGAAGAGGCCCCAGGGACCCAGCATTTT. The encoded protein is CSVEEAPGTQHF.

The gene calls are TRBV7-2 and TRBJ1-5; D possibly corresponds to TRBD1 (5 bases). Germline CDR1 and CDR2: SGHTA and FQGNSA. This CDR3 comprises 21 residues. V lost 6 bases and J 5 bases, leaving 35 bases between the germline ends. The CDR3 region has the DNA TGTGCCAGCAGGAGGGTTTTGACCGGGTCCAGAATCAGGGCTCGCCATCAGCCCCAGCATTTT. Protein sequence: CASRRVLTGSRIRARHQPQHF. The full variable domain, rest sourced from reference TRBV7-2 and TRBJ1-5, is GAGVSQSPSNKVTEKGKDVELRCDPISGHTALYWYRQSLGQGLEFLIYFQGNSAPDKSGLPSDRFSAERTGGSVSTLTIQRTQQEDSAVYLCASRRVLTGSRIRARHQPQHFGDGTRLSIL.

The rearrangement joins TRBV10-2 to TRBJ1-1; 7 bases are a match to TRBD1. The trim removed 6 bases at V and 4 bases at J, leaving 5 bases unmatched. Per the germline V gene, CDR1 is WSHSY and CDR2 is SAAADI. This CDR3 has 13 amino acids. The CDR3 is CASRDDRATEAFF. The DNA of the CDR3 is TGCGCCAGCAGGGACGACAGGGCCACTGAAGCTTTCTTT.

A word on this clonotype: Here the CDR3 omits its conserved ending phenylalanine or tryptophan, so a read error is the likely source. No DNA is shown, since the ends of the CDR3 on it are uncertain; the CDR3 is the one TCRdb lists. The chain uses TRBV10-3 and TRBJ1-2; the table's D call TRBD1 went unverified against the DNA. Germline V gene lookup returns CDR1 ENHRY and CDR2 SYGVKD. The CDR3 totals 13 residues, both ends included. The CDR3 sequence is CAISESGRGGDAY.

A few counts support this clonotype. The gene calls are TRBV29-1 and TRBJ1-1, with D possibly being TRBD1 (5 bases). From germline, CDR1 is SQVTM and CDR2 ANQGSEA. This CDR3 contains 12 residues. The ends were cut back, 6 bases at V and 4 bases at J, with 12 bases in the middle. CDR3 sequence: CSVTRGSTEAFF. The DNA of the CDR3 is TGCAGCGTCACCCGGGGGAGCACTGAAGCTTTCTTT.

This clonotype was counted at least ten times. As DNA, the CDR3 is TGTGCCAGCAGCGTAGAGGCCGGATCTACCTACGAGCAGTACTTC. Translation gives CASSVEAGSTYEQYF. The chain recombines TRBV9 with TRBJ2-7; D gene unclear. V was cut by 0 bases and J by 2 bases, with 12 bases left in between. CDR1 SGDLS and CDR2 YYNGEE come from the germline V gene. This CDR3 contains 15 residues.

This clonotype was seen ten or more times. The CDR3 loop is CASSLDGTGSQPQHF. CDR3 sequence (DNA): TGTGCCAGCAGCTTGGATGGGACAGGGAGTCAGCCCCAGCATTTT. The chain carries TRBV7-9 and TRBJ1-5, with 9 bases aligning to TRBD1. Germline CDR1 SEHNR, CDR2 FQNEAQ (reference sequence). CDR3 length: 15 residues. The V segment lost 3 bases and the J segment 6 bases; nucleotides outside the gene matches: 6.

This clonotype was observed a handful of times. The rearrangement links TRBV29-1 to TRBJ2-2, with a weak D call TRBD2 (6 bases). Germline CDR1 is SQVTM and CDR2 is ANQGSEA. Trimming shortened V by 4 bases and J by 8 bases, and 20 bases separated the two germline ends. The CDR3 length is 15 residues. CDR3 amino acids: CSVVGTGGLAGELFF. CDR3 nucleotides: TGCAGCGTTGTTGGAACCGGGGGTCTTGCTGGGGAGCTGTTTTTT.

This clonotype showed up many times. This chain joins TRBV20-1 and TRBJ1-5; no reliable D call. There are 14 residues in the CDR3. From germline, CDR1 is DFQATT and CDR2 SNEGSKA (reference sequence). The V and J ends lost 3 bases and 0 bases respectively, with 9 bases between them. The CDR3 is CSARASVSNQPQHF. CDR3 in DNA: TGCAGTGCTAGGGCCAGCGTTAGCAATCAGCCCCAGCATTTT.

V gene TRBV4-1 combines with J gene TRBJ1-2; 7 nucleotides agree with TRBD1. The V gene end was trimmed by 5 bases and the J gene end by 4 bases; junction bases not matched to a gene: 10. The germline CDR1 and CDR2 sequences are MGHRA and YSYEKL. The CDR3 is 15 amino acids. The CDR3 spells CASSGPTTGVYGYTF. CDR3 DNA: TGCGCCAGCAGCGGCCCCACCACAGGGGTCTATGGCTACACCTTC.

The V call is TRBV25-1, the J call TRBJ1-5, with D possibly being TRBD1 (5 bases). Per germline, CDR1 MGHDK and CDR2 SYGVNS. The CDR3 is 14 amino acids. Trimming shortened V by 3 bases and J by 3 bases, and 9 bases separated the two germline ends. The CDR3 spells CASSDRGINQPQHF. CDR3 DNA sequence: TGTGCCAGCAGTGACCGGGGGATCAATCAGCCCCAGCATTTT. Variable domain in full (rest from reference TRBV25-1 and TRBJ1-5): EADIYQTPRYLVIGTGKKITLECSQTMGHDKMYWYQQDPGMELHLIHYSYGVNSTEKGDLSSESTVSRIRTEHFPLTLESARPSHTSQYLCASSDRGINQPQHFGDGTRLSIL.

This clonotype was found many times. J is TRBJ1-5 and V is TRBV11-2; possible D gene TRBD1, 5 bases. The V and J ends lost 5 bases and 0 bases respectively, with 11 bases between them. The length of the CDR3 is 15 residues. CDR1 is SGHAT, CDR2 FQNNGV, per germline. CDR3 nucleotide sequence: TGTGCCAGCAGCCCCTGGGGGGATAGCAATCAGCCCCAGCATTTT. It codes for CASSPWGDSNQPQHF.